This T cell receptor (beta chain) was captured in a study of immune evolution from preneoplasia to lung adenocarcinoma. Overall study: HLA loss of heterozygosity: under 7.5% AIS, roughly 15% MIA, around 33% ADC, none AAH. Study-wide points: Top clone frequencies peaked in normal lung, apparently declining through invasive adenocarcinoma. Later-stage lesions appeared to have more T cells, more diversity, less clonality.

Histologic diagnosis was independently verified by two lung pathologists. TCRdb's table, derived via immunoSEQ multiplex PCR, lists solely in-frame clones and lacks some. The sample yields 8,000 to 8,500 clones, more than 75% seen once. V lost 10 bases, J lost 2 bases, and 8 bases lay in between. The CDR3 runs 12 residues. Per germline, CDR1 LNHDA and CDR2 SQIVND (reference sequence). Worth noting for this clone: What it binds is not known.

This chain joins TRBV19 and TRBJ2-2; D unclear. Sequenced material: FFPE minimally invasive lung adenocarcinoma tissue. The clonotype originates from an older person with lung adenocarcinoma. For the CDR3, the DNA is TGTGCCATAGGGCGAAACACCGGGGAGCTGTTTTTT. Encoded protein: CAIGRNTGELFF.